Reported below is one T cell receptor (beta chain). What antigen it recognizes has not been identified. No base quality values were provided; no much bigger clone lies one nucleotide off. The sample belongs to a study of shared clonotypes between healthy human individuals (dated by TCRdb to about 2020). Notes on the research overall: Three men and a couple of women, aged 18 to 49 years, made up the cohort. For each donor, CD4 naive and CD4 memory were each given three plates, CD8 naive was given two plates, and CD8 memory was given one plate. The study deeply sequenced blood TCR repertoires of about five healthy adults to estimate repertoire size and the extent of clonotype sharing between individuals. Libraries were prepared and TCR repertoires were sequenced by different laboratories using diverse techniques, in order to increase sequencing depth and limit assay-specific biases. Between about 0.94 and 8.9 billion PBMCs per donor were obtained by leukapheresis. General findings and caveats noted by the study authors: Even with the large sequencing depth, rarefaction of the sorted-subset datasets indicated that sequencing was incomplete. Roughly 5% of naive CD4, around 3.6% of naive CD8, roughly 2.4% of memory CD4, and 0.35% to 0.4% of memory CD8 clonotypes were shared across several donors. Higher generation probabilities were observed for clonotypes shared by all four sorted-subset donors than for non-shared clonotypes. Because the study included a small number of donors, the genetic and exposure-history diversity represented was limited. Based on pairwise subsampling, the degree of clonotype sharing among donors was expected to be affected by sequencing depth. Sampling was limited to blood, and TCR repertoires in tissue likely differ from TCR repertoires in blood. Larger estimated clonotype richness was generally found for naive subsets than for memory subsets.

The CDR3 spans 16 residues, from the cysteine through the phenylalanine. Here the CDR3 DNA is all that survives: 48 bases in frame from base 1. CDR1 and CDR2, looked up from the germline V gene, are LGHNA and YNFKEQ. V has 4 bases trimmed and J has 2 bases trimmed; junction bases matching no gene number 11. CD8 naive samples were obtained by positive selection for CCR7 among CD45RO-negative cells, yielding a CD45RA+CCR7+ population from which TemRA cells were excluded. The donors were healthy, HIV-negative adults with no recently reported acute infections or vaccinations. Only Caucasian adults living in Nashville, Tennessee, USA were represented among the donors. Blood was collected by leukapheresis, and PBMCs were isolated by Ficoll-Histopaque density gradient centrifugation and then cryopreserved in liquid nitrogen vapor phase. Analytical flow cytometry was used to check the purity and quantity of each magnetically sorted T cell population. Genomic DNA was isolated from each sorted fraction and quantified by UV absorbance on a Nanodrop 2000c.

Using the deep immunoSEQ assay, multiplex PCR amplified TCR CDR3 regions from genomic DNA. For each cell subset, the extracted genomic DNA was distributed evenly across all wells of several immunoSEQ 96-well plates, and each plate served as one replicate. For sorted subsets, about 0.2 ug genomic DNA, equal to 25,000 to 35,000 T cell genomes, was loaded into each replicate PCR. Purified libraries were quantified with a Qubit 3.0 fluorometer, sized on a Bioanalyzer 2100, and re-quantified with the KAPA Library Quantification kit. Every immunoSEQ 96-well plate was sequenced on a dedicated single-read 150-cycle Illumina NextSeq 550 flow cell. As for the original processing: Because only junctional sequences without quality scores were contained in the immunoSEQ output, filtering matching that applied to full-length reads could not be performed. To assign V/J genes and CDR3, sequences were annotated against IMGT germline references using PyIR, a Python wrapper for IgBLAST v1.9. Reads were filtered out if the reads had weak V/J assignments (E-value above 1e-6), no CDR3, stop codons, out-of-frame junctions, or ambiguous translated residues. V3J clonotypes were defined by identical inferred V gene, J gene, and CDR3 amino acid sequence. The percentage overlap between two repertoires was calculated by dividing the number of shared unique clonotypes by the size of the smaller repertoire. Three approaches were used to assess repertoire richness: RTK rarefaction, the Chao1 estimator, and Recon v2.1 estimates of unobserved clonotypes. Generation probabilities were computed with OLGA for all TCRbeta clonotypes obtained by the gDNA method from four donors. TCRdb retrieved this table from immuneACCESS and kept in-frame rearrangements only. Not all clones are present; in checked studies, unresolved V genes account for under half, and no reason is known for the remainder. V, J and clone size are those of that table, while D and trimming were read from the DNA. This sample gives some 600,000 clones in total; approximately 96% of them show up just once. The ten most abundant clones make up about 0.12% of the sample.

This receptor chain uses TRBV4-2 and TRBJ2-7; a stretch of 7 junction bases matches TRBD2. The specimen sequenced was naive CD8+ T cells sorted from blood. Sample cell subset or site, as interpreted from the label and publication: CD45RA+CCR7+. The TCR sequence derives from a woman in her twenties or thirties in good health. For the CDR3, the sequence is CASSPNPLADPYEQYF. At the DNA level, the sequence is TGTGCCAGCAGCCCGAACCCGCTAGCGGACCCCTACGAGCAGTACTTC.